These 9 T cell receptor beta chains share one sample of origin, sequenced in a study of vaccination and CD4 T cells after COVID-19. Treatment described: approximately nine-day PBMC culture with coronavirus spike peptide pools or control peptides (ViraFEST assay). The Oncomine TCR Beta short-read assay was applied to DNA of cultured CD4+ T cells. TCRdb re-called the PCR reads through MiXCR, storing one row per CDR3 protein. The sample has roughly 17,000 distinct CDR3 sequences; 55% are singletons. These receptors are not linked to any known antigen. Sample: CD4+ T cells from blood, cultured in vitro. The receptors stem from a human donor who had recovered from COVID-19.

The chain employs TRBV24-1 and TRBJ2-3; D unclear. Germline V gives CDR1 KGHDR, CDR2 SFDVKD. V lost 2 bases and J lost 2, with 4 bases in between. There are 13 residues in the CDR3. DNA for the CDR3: TGTGCCACCAGTGATTCGGACACAGATACGCAGTATTTT. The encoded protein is CATSDSDTDTQYF.

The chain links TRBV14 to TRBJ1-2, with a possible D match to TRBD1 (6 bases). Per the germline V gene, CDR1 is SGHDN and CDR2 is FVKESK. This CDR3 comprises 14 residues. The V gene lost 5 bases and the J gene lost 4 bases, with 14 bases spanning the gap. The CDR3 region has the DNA TGTGCCAGCAGCTCGGACAGCTGGGCCTATGGCTACACCTTC. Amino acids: CASSSDSWAYGYTF. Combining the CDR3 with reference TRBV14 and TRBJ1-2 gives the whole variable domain EAGVTQFPSHSVIEKGQTVTLRCDPISGHDNLYWYRRVMGKEIKFLLHFVKESKQDESGMPNNRFLAERTGGTYSTLKVQPAELEDSGVYFCASSSDSWAYGYTFGSGTRLTVV.

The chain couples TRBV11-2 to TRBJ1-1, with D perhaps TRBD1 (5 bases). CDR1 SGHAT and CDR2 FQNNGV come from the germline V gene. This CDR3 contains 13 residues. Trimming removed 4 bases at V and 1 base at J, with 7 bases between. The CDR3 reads CASSWGRNTEAFF. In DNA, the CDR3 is TGTGCCAGCAGCTGGGGGAGGAACACTGAAGCTTTCTTT.

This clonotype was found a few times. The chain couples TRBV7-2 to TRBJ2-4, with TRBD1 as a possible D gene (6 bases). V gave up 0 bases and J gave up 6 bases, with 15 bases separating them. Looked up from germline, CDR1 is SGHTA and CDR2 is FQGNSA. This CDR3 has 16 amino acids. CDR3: CASSLAGTQGINIQYF. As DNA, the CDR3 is TGTGCCAGCAGCTTAGCCGGGACACAAGGGATAAACATTCAGTACTTC.

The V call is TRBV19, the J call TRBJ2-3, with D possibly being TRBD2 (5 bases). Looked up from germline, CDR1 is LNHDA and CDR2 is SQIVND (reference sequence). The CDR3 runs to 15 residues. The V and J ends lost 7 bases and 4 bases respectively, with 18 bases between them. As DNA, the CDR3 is TGTGCCAGTACCTCCTCGGGCCCCGGGGCAGATACGCAGTATTTT. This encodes CASTSSGPGADTQYF.

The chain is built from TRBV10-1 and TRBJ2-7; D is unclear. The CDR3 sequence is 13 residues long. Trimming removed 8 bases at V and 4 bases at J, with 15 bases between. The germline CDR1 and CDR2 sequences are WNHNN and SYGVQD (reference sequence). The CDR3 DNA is TGCGCCAGCCCCCCGTCGCGGCCTTACGAGCAGTACTTC. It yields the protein CASPPSRPYEQYF.

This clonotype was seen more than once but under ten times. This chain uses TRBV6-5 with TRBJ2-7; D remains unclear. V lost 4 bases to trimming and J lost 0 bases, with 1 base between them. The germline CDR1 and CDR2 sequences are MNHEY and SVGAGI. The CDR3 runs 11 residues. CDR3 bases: TGTGCCAGCAGTTTCTCCTACGAGCAGTACTTC. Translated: CASSFSYEQYF.

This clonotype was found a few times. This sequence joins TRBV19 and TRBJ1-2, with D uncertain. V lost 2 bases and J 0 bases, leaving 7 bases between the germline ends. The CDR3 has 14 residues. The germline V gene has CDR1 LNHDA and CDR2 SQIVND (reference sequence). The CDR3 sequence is CASSINPANYGYTF. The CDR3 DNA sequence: TGTGCCAGTAGTATAAATCCTGCTAACTATGGCTACACCTTC. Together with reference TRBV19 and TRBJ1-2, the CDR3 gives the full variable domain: DGGITQSPKYLFRKEGQNVTLSCEQNLNHDAMYWYRQDPGQGLRLIYYSQIVNDFQKGDIAEGYSVSREKKESFPLTVTSAQKNPTAFYLCASSINPANYGYTFGSGTRLTVV.

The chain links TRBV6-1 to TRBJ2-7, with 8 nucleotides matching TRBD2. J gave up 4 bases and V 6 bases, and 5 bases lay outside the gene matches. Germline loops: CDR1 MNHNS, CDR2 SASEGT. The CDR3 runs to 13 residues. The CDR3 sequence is CASRPAGVYEQYF. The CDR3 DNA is TGTGCCAGCAGACCAGCGGGAGTATACGAGCAGTACTTC.